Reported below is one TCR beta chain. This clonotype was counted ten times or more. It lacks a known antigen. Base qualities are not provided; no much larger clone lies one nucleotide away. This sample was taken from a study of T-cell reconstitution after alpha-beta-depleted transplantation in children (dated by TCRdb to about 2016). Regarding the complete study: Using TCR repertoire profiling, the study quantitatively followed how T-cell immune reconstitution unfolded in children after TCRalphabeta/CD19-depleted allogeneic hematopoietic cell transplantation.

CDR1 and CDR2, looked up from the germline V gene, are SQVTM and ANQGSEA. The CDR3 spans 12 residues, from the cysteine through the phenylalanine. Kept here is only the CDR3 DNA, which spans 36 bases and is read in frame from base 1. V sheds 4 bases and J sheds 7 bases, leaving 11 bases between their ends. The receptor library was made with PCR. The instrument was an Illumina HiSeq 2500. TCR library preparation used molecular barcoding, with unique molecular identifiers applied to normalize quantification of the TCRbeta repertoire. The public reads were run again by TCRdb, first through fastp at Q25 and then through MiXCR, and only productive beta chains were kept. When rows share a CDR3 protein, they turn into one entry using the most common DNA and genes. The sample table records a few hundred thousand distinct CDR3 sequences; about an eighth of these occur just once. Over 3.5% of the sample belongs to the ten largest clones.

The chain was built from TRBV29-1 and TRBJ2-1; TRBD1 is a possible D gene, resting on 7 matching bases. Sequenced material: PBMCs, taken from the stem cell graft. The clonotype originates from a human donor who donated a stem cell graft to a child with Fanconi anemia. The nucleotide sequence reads TGCAGCGTTGTCCCAGGGGGGAATGAGCAGTTCTTC. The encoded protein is CSVVPGGNEQFF.